This T cell receptor (beta chain) was identified in a study of shared clonotypes between healthy human individuals. Naive CD8 isolation took CD45RO-negative cells positively selected for CCR7 and excluded terminally differentiated effector memory CD45RA+ cells. This table comes from immunoSEQ multiplex PCR, and its TCRdb copy is limited to in-frame clones, with some not included. The data hold under 1 million clones, with 80% to 95% observed a single time. This clonotype was obtained from a man aged 25 to 40 in good health. The sequencing input was naive CD8+ T cells sorted from blood.

The CDR3 bases are TGCGCCAGCAGCCAAGAGTCTAGGACAGGGGGCTTCTACGAGCAGTACTTC. Translating it yields CASSQESRTGGFYEQYF. The rearrangement joins TRBV4-3 to TRBJ2-7; 11 bases are a match to TRBD1. This CDR3 comprises 17 residues. CDR1 LGHNA and CDR2 YSLEER come from the germline V gene. Losses at the gene ends were 0 bases for V and 3 bases for J; bases not matched to a gene: 7.